This T cell receptor beta chain derives from a study of T cells in Graves' hyperthyroidism and ophthalmopathy. About the study: Before any treatment, at initial diagnosis, peripheral blood was collected.

Per the germline V gene, CDR1 is SEHNR and CDR2 is FQNEAQ (reference sequence). This CDR3 has 12 amino acids. Trimming left V 2 bases short and J 4 bases short, with 6 bases between. TCR beta CDR3 region amplification was performed from RNA transcripts. The study used the HTBI primer set for a first-round RT-PCR of the TCR CDR3. TCRdb passed the multiplex PCR reads through MiXCR, listing each CDR3 protein once. Of around 350,000 distinct CDR3 sequences in the sample, 15% to 20% are singletons; the top ten hold around a third. Pregnant or lactating patients were excluded, as were those with uncontrolled infection or other autoimmune disease. Sample collection date corresponds to first hyperthyroidism diagnosis, prior to any ophthalmopathy symptoms. Fresh peripheral blood, 10 ml, was the source of the PBMCs.

This rearrangement joins TRBV7-9 to TRBJ2-7; D gene unclear. The sequenced sample was blood. The clonotype comes from a woman in her 30s with Graves' hyperthyroidism that later progressed to Graves' ophthalmopathy. In DNA form, the CDR3 reads TGTGCCAGCAGCTTACAAACTTACGAGCAGTACTTC. Its translation is CASSLQTYEQYF.